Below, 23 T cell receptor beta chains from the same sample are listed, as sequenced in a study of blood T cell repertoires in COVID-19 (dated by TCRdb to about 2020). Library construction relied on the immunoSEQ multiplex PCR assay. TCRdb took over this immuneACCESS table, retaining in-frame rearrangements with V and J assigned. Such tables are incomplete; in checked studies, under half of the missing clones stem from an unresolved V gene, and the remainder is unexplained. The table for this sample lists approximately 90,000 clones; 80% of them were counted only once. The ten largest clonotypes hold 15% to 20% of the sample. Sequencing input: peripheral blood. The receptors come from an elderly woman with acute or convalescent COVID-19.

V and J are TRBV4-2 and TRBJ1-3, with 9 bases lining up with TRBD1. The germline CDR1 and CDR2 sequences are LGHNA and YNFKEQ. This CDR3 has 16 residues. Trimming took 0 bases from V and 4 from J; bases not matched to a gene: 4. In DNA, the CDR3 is TGTGCCAGCAGCCAAGATGGGACAGGGCCCGGAAACACCATATATTTT. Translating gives CASSQDGTGPGNTIYF.

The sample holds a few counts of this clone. In DNA form, the CDR3 reads TGTGCCATTGGGGTTAGCGGGAGGACCGACAATGAGCAGTTCTTC. Protein: CAIGVSGRTDNEQFF. This chain uses TRBV10-3 with TRBJ2-1, with 10 bases aligning to TRBD2. V lost 9 bases to trimming and J lost 5 bases; unmatched junction nucleotides: 10. Germline values: CDR1 ENHRY, CDR2 SYGVKD. CDR3 size: 15 residues.

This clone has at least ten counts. This CDR3 is CASNPGTGVGYTF. The CDR3 DNA reads as TGTGCCAGCAACCCCGGGACAGGGGTCGGCTACACCTTC. The V and J genes are TRBV2 and TRBJ1-2, with 10 bases lining up with TRBD1. V lost 7 bases to trimming and J lost 8 bases; unmatched junction nucleotides: 7. Germline-derived CDR1 and CDR2 are SNHLY and FYNNEI. This CDR3 has 13 amino acids.

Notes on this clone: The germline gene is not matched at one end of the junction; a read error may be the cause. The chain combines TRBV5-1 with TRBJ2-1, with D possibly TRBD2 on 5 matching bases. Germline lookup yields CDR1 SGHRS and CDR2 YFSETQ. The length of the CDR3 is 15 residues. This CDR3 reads CASRLVGNSYNEQFF. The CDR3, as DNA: TGCGCCAGCAGATTGGTCGGGAACTCCTACAATGAGCAGTTCTTC.

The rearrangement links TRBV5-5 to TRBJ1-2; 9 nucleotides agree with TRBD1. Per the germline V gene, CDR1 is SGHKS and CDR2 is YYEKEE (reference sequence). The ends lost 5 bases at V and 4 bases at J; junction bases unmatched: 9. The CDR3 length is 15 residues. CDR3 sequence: CASSTSGTGLYGYTF. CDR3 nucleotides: TGTGCCAGCAGTACGTCCGGGACAGGGCTCTATGGCTACACCTTC.

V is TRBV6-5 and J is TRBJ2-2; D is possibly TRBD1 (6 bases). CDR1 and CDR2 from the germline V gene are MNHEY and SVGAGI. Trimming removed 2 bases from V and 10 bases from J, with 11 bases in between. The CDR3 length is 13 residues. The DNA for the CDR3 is TGTGCCAGCAGTTACGGGGGCATAACGGAGCTGTTTTTT. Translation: CASSYGGITELFF.

The CDR3 is CASSPGLAGGISSYNEQFF. The CDR3 nucleotides read TGTGCCAGCAGCCCGGGACTAGCGGGAGGAATCAGCTCCTACAATGAGCAGTTCTTC. The chain couples TRBV4-2 to TRBJ2-1; TRBD2 agrees at 15 bases. CDR1 LGHNA and CDR2 YNFKEQ come from the germline V gene. The CDR3 length is 19 residues. J was trimmed by 0 bases and V by 4 bases; bases with no gene match: 7.

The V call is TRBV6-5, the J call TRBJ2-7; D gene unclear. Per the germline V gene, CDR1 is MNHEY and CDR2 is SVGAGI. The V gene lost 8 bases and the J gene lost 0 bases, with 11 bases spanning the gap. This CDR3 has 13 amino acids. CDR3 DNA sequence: TGTGCCAGCTCCGAGGTCCACTCCTACGAGCAGTACTTC. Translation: CASSEVHSYEQYF.

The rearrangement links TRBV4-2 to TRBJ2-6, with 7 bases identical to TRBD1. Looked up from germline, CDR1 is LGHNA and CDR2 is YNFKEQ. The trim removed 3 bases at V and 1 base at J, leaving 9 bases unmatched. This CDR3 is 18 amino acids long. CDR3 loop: CASSQSGGKGSGANVLTF. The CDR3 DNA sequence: TGTGCCAGCAGCCAGTCAGGGGGTAAGGGTTCTGGGGCCAACGTCCTGACTTTC.

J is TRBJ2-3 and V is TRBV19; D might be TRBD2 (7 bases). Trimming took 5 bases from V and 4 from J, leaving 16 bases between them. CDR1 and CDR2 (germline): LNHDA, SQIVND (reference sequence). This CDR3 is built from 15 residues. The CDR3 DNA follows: TGTGCCAGTAGTCCTTCGGGGGGACACTCAGATACGCAGTATTTT. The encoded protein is CASSPSGGHSDTQYF.

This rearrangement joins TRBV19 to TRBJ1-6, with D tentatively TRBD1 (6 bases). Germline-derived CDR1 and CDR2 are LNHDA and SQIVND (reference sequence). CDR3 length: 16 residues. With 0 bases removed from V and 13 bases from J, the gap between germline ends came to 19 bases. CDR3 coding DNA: TGTGCCAGTAGTATAGATCAGGGGCCAACCGCTCGGCCCCTCCACTTT. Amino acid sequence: CASSIDQGPTARPLHF. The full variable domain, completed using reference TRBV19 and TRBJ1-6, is DGGITQSPKYLFRKEGQNVTLSCEQNLNHDAMYWYRQDPGQGLRLIYYSQIVNDFQKGDIAEGYSVSREKKESFPLTVTSAQKNPTAFYLCASSIDQGPTARPLHFGNGTRLTVT.

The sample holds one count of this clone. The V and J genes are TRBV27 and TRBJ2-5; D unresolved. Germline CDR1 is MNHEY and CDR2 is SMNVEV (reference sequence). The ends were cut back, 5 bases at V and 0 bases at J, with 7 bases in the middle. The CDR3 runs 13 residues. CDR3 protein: CASSRNYQETQYF. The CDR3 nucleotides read TGTGCCAGCAGTCGAAACTACCAAGAGACCCAGTACTTC.

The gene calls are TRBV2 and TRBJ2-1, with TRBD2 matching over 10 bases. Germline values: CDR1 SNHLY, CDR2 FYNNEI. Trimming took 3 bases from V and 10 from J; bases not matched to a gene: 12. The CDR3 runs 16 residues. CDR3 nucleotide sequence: TGTGCCAGCAGTGAGGGTCCAGCGGGGGGGCTCCTCGAGCAGTTCTTC. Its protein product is CASSEGPAGGLLEQFF.

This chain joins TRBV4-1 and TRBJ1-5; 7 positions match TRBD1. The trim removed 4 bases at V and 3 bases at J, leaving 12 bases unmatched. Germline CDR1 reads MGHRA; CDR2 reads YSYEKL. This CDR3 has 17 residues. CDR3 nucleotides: TGCGCCAGCAGCCCGATCGGGACAGTAACTTTCAATCAGCCCCAGCATTTT. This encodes CASSPIGTVTFNQPQHF.

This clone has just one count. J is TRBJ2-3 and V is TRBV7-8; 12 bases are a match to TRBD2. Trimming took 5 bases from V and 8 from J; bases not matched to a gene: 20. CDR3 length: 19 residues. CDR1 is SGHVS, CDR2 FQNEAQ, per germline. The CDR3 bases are TGTGCCAGCAGCGCCGGGATCTCCGGGACTAGCGGGTCCCAGAGTACGCAGTATTTT. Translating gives CASSAGISGTSGSQSTQYF.

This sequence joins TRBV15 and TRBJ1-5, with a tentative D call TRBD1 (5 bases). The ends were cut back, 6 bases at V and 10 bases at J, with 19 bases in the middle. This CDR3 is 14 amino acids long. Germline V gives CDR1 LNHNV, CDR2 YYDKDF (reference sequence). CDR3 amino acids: CATSFRQGRFPQHF. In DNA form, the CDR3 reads TGTGCCACCAGTTTTCGGCAGGGAAGGTTTCCCCAGCATTTT. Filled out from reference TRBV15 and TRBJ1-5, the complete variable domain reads DAMVIQNPRYQVTQFGKPVTLSCSQTLNHNVMYWYQQKSSQAPKLLFHYYDKDFNNEADTPDNFQSRRPNTSFCFLDIRSPGLGDTAMYLCATSFRQGRFPQHFGDGTRLSIL.

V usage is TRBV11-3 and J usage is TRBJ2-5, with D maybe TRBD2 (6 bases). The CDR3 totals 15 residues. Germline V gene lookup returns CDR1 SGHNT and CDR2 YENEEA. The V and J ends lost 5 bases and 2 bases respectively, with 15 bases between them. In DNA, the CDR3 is TGTGCCAGCAGCCGTCGGGTCGGGGGACAAGAGACCCAGTACTTC. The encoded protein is CASSRRVGGQETQYF.

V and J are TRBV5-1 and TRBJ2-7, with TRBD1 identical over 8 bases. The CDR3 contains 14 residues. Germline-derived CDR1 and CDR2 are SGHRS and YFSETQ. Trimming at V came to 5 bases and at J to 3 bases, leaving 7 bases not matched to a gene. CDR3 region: CASRPLGTGYEQYF. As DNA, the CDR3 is TGCGCCAGCAGGCCCCTTGGGACAGGCTACGAGCAGTACTTC.

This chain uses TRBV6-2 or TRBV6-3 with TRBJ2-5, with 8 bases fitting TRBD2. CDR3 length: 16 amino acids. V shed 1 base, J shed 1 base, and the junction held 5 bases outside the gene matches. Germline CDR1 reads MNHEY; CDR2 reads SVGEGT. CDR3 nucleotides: TGTGCCAGCAGTTACTACGCGGGGGGCCTCCAAGAGACCCAGTACTTC. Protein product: CASSYYAGGLQETQYF.

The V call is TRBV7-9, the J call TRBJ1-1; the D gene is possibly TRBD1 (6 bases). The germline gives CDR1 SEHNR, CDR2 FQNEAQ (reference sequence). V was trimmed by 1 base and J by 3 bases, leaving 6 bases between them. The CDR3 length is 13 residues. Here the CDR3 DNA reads TGTGCCAGCAGCTTAGAGGGGGACACTGAAGCTTTCTTT. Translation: CASSLEGDTEAFF.

The CDR3 reads CASSSTGGMNTEAFF. The CDR3 DNA reads as TGCGCCAGCAGCTCGACAGGGGGAATGAACACTGAAGCTTTCTTT. The chain employs TRBV5-1 and TRBJ1-1, with 9 bases identical to TRBD1. Germline assignment: CDR1 SGHRS and CDR2 YFSETQ. V was pared by 3 bases and J by 0 bases, with 3 bases of the junction left unmatched. This CDR3 contains 15 residues.

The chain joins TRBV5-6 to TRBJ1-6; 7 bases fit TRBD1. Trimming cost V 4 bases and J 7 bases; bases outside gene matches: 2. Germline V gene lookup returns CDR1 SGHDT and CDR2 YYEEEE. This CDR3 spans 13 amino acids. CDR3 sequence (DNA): TGTGCCAGCAGCCAGGGGGTAAATTCACCCCTCCACTTT. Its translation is CASSQGVNSPLHF.

The CDR3: CASSEILSGTLGLNGQYF. CDR3 sequence (DNA): TGTGCCAGCAGTGAAATTTTATCCGGGACACTAGGATTGAACGGGCAGTACTTC. This chain links TRBV2 with TRBJ2-7, with D possibly TRBD1 on 6 matching bases. CDR1 and CDR2 (germline): SNHLY, FYNNEI. The CDR3 is made up of 18 amino acids. The ends were cut back, 2 bases at V and 9 bases at J, with 29 bases in the middle.